This record looks at one T cell receptor beta chain sequence and its context. What it recognizes is unknown. The sample comes from a study of shared clonotypes between healthy human individuals. For the study at large: Contributing individuals were two females and a few males aged 18 to 49. Findings of the study overall: The low donor count limited represented genetic and exposure-history diversity.

On sorted subsets, replicate PCRs used about 200 ng DNA, or some 27,000 T cell genomes. Per the study methods: ImmunoSEQ only sent back junction sequences with no quality scores, so filtering was done differently. Profiled with immunoSEQ multiplex PCR; TCRdb holds only in-frame clones, not every one. The DNA gave D and trimming, while V, J and clone size come from that table. The data contain about 2.2 million clones, about 92% of them singletons. Naivety among CD8 cells was defined by CD45RO negativity and positive CCR7 selection, thereby excluding terminally differentiated effector memory CD45RA+ cells. Germline CDR1 is MNHEY and CDR2 is SMNVEV (reference sequence). The CDR3 loop spans 11 amino acids. The V gene lost 6 bases and the J gene lost 9 bases, with 9 bases spanning the gap.

The genes are TRBV27 and TRBJ2-1; D ambiguous. The receptor's source is a man aged 18 to 35 in good health. Some clones in this sample may be carry-over from other donors' samples. Specimen: naive CD8+ T cells from PBMCs. The CDR3: CASRVGSEQFF. CDR3 DNA sequence: TGTGCCAGCAGGGTGGGTAGTGAGCAGTTCTTC.